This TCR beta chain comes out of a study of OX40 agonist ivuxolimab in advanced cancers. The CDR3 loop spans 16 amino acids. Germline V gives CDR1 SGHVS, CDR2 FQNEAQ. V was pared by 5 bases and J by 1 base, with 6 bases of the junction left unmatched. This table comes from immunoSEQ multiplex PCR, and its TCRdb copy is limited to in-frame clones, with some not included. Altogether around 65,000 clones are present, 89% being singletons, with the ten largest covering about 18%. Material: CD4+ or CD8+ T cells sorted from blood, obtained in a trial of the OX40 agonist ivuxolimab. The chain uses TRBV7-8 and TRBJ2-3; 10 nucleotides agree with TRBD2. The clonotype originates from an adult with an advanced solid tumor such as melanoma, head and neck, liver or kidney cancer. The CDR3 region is CASSPLAGEGTDTQYF. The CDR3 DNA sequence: TGTGCCAGCAGCCCCCTAGCGGGAGAGGGCACAGATACGCAGTATTTT.